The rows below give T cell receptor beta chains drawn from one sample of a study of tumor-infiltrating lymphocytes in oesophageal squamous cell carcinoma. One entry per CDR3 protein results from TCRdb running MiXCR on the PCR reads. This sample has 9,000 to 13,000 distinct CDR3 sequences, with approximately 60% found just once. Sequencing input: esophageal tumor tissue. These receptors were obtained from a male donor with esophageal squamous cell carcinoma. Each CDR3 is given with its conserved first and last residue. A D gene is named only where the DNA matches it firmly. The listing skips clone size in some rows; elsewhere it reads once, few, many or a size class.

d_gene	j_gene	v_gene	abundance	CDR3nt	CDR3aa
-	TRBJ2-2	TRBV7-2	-	TGTGCCAGCAGCTTAATGTCTGGCGGGACCGGGGAGCTGTTTTTT	CASSLMSGGTGELFF
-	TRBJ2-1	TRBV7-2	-	TGTGCCAGCAGCCCACTACAGGGTTCCTACAATGAGCAGTTCTTC	CASSPLQGSYNEQFF
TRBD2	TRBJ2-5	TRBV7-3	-	TGTGCCAGCAGCTTAAAGGCCGGGCTAGCGGGGCCCAATGAGCAGTACTTC	CASSLKAGLAGPNEQYF
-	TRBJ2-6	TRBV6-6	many	TGTGCCAGCAGTTACTCATCAGGGCTAGGGGCCAACGTCCTGACTTTC	CASSYSSGLGANVLTF
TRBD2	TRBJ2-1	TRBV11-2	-	TGTGCCAGCAGCTCCTCTAGCGGGAGTTTATACGAGCAGTTCTTC	CASSSSSGSLYEQFF
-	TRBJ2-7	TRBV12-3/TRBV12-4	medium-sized	TGTGCCAGCAGTTTAGCAGTTCGGAGGGAGCAGTACTTC	CASSLAVRREQYF
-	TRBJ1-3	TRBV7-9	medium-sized	TGTGCCAGCAGCTTGACAAACACCATATATTTT	CASSLTNTIYF
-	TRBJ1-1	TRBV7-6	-	TGTGCTAGCAGCTTAGGGGAGAACACTGAAGCTTTCTTT	CASSLGENTEAFF
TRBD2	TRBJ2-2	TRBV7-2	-	TGTGCCAGCATTATGGGGACTAGCGGGGTCGGGGAGCTGTTTTTT	CASIMGTSGVGELFF
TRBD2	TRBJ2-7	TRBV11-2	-	TGTGCCAGCAGCTTAGGATTTGCTAGCGGGAGCTACGAGCAGTACTTC	CASSLGFASGSYEQYF
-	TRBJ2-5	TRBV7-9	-	TGTGCCAGCAGCGCCAGAAATTTTCAAGAGACCCAGTACTTC	CASSARNFQETQYF
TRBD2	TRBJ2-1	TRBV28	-	TGTGCCAGCGTAGCGGGAGTGCTAACCTACAATGAGCAGTTCTTC	CASVAGVLTYNEQFF
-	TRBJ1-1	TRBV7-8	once	TGTGCCAGCAGCGCCTTTATGAACACTGAAGCTTTCTTT	CASSAFMNTEAFF